The 4 T cell receptor beta chains in this list originate from one sample, sequenced in a study of cytomegalovirus exposure and HLA in healthy donors. Both 60 Vbeta primers and 13 Jbeta primers went into the PCR. Only in-frame clones appear in the TCRdb table, and some are missing; sequencing was by immunoSEQ multiplex PCR. The data hold tens of thousands of clones, with roughly three quarters observed a single time. The sequenced sample was PBMCs. The receptors were sampled from a young man in good health and CMV-seronegative.

The V gene is TRBV6-5, the J gene TRBJ1-4; tentatively, D is TRBD1 (6 bases). This CDR3 is 14 amino acids long. Trimming took 6 bases from V and 3 from J, leaving 11 bases between them. Looked up from germline, CDR1 is MNHEY and CDR2 is SVGAGI. For the CDR3, the DNA is TGTGCCAGCAGCCTGGACAGCGCTAATGAAAAACTGTTTTTT. As protein: CASSLDSANEKLFF.

This clone was found a few times. V and J are TRBV6-1 and TRBJ2-6, with 7 bases identical to TRBD1. CDR3 size: 15 residues. Per the germline V gene, CDR1 is MNHNS and CDR2 is SASEGT. Unmatched junction bases numbered 3, after V lost 3 bases and J lost 4 bases. CDR3 bases: TGTGCCAGCAGTGACCTGGACAGGGGGGCCAACGTCCTGACTTTC. Translating gives CASSDLDRGANVLTF.

This clone turned up a few times. V usage is TRBV28 and J usage is TRBJ2-7; D is possibly TRBD1 (6 bases). Trimming took 6 bases from V and 3 from J, leaving 18 bases between them. Germline V CDR1 and CDR2: MDHEN, SYDVKM. The CDR3 sequence is 15 residues long. CDR3 DNA sequence: TGTGCCAGCAGGGCCCAATGGGGGCTCCTCTACGAGCAGTACTTC. Translating gives CASRAQWGLLYEQYF.

J is TRBJ1-5 and V is TRBV27; 8 bases align to TRBD1. Trimming removed 4 bases from V and 7 bases from J; junction bases left unmatched: 6. Germline V CDR1 and CDR2: MNHEY, SMNVEV (reference sequence). The CDR3 spans 14 residues. CDR3: CASSSDRGIQPQHF. The DNA for the CDR3 is TGTGCCAGCAGTTCCGACAGGGGTATCCAGCCCCAGCATTTT.